Sequencing of this T cell receptor beta chain was carried out in a study of blood T cell repertoires in COVID-19 (TCRdb year 2020). For context, the study as a whole: Samples from collaborators originated in the United States, Italy and Spain and spanned both the acute and convalescent phases of COVID-19. A freely available public database, intended as a resource for researchers studying the immune response to SARS-CoV-2, is where the repertoires were released. The dataset comprised deeply sampled blood TCRbeta repertoires from subjects exposed to, actively infected with, or recovered from COVID-19. Where available, HLA class I and class II types were taken from metadata supplied by the sample provider and were not determined by assay-based typing. The material from the prospective study consisted of cDNA or gDNA derived from T cells, B-cell-depleted T cells, or PBMCs. A de-identified subject ID, COVID-19 status, age in years and sex were almost always included in the sample metadata. The samples were drawn from two sources: the first 160 participants of the ongoing ImmuneRACE study, and 1,000 to 1,500 subjects contributed by 6 global collaborators. General study outcomes and caveats: The amount of clinical and demographic metadata varied by source and participant and was provided uncurated.

The germline V gene specifies SGHTA as CDR1 and FQGNSA as CDR2. Taken from cysteine to phenylalanine, the CDR3 has 15 residues. The CDR3 DNA has 45 bases and is translated from base 1. Trimming takes 5 bases from V and 1 base from J, and the germline ends sit 14 bases apart. With respect to this clone: Its antigen target is currently unknown. The record has no base qualities; no much larger clone is one base away.

TCRbeta CDR3 regions were amplified from genomic DNA using the immunoSEQ Assay, a bias-controlled multiplex PCR. The study's own analysis went as follows. The number of nucleated cells in each sample was estimated by amplification of reference gene primers within the assay. Sequence reads were collapsed and filtered to measure the absolute abundance of every unique TCRbeta CDR3 rearrangement. For each sample, productive Simpson clonality was calculated as the square root of Simpson's diversity index over productive rearrangements. TCRdb limited this immuneACCESS table to in-frame rearrangements with V and J called. A share of clones is missing; checked studies link under half to unresolved V genes, and the rest is unexplained. That table gives V, J and clone size, and the DNA gave D and trimming. The sample yields roughly 300,000 clones; more than 80% were counted once. The ten largest clones represent 5% to 7% of the sample.

Another Seattle source contributed samples from volunteer blood donors who had recovered from COVID-19. Whole blood was collected in K2EDTA tubes by collaborating institutions according to the institutions' own protocols. Collaborator samples were shipped for TCRbeta analysis as frozen whole blood, isolated PBMCs, or DNA extracted from either sample type. Sequenced material: peripheral blood. This clonotype was sampled from a man between 18 and 29 years old who had recovered from COVID-19. The chain is assembled from TRBV7-2 and TRBJ1-1, with TRBD1 perhaps the D gene, on 6 matching bases. CDR3 protein: CASSPREGGNTEAFF. The DNA sequence reads TGTGCCAGCAGCCCCCGGGAGGGGGGGAACACTGAAGCTTTCTTT.